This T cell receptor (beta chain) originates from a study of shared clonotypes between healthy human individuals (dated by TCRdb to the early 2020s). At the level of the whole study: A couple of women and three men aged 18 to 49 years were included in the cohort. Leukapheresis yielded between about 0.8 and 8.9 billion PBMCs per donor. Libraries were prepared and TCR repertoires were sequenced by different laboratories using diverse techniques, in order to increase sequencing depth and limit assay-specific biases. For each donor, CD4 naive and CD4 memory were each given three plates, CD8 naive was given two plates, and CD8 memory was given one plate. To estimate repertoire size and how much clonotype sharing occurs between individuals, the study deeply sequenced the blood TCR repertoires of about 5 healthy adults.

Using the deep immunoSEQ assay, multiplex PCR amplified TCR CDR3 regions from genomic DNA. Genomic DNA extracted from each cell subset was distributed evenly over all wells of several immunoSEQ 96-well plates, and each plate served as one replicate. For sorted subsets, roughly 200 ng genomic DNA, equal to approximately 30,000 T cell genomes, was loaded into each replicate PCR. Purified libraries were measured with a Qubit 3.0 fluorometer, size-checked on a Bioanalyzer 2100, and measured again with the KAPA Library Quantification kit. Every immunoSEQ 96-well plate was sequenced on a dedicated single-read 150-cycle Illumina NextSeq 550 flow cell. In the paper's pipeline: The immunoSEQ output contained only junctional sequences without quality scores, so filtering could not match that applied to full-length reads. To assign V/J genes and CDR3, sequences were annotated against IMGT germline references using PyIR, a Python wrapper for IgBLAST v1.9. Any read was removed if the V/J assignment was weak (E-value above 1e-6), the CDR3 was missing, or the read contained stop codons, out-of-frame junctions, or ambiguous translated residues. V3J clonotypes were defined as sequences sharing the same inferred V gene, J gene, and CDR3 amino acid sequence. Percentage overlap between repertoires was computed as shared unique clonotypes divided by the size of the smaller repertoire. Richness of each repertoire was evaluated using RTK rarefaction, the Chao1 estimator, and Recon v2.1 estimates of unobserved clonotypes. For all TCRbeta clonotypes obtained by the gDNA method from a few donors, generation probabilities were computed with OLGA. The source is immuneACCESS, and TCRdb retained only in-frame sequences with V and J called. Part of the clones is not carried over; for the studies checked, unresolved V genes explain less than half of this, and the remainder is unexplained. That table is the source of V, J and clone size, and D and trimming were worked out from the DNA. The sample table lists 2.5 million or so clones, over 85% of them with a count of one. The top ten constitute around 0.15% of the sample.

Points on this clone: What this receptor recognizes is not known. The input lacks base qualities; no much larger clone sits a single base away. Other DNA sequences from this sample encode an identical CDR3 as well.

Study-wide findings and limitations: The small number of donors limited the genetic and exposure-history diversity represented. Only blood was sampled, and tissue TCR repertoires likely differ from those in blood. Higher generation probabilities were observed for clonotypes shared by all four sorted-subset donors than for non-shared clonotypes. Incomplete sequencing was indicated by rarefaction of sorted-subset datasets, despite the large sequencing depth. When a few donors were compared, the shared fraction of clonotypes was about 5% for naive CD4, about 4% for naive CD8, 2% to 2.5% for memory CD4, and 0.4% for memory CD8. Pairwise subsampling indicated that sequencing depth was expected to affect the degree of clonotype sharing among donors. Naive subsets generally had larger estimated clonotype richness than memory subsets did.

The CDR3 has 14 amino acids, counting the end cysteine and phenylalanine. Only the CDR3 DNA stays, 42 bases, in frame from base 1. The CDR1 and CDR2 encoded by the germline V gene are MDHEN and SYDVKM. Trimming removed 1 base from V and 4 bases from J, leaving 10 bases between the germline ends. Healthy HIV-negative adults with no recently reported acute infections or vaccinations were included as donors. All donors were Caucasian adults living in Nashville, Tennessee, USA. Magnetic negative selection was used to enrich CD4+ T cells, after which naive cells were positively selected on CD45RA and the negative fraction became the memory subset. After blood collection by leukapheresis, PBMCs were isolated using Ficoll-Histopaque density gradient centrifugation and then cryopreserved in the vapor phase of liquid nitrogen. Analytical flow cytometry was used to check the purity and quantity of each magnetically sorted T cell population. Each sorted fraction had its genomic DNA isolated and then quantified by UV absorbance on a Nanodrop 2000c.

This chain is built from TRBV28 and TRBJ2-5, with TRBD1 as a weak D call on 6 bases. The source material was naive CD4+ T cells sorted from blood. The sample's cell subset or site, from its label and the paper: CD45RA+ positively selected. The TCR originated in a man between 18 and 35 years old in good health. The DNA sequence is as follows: TGTGCCAGCAGTTTATTGGGGGCCGGAGAGACCCAGTACTTC. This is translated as CASSLLGAGETQYF.